This entry concerns a single TCR beta chain. These data belong to a study of shared clonotypes between healthy human individuals. Clones were sequenced by immunoSEQ multiplex PCR, and TCRdb holds only the in-frame ones, with some missing. The profile covers some 1.4 million clones, with roughly 96% appearing a single time and approximately 1.2% taken by the ten largest. V shed 3 bases and J shed 4 bases, with 12 bases lying between them. CDR1 is MDHEN, CDR2 SYDVKM, per germline. CDR3 size: 14 residues. The chain combines TRBV28 with TRBJ1-2; D call uncertain. Input material: naive CD4+ T cells sorted from blood. The subset was: CD45RA+ positively selected. The TCR comes from a man aged 25 to 40 in good health. CDR3 in DNA: TGTGCCAGCAGTTTCCCCTCGAACACCTATGGCTACACCTTC. It is translated as CASSFPSNTYGYTF.